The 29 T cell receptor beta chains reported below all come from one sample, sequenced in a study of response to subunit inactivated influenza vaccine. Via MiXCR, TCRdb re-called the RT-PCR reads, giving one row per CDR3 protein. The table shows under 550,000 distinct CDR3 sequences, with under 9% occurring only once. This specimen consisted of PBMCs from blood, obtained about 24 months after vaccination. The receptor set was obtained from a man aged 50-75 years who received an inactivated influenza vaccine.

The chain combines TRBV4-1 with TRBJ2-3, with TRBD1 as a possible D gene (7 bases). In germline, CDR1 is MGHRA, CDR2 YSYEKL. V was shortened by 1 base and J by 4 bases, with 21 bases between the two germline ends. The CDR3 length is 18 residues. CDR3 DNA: TGCGCCAGCAGCCAAGGTTCTTGGGGGGACAGCACTTCAGATACGCAGTATTTT. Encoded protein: CASSQGSWGDSTSDTQYF.

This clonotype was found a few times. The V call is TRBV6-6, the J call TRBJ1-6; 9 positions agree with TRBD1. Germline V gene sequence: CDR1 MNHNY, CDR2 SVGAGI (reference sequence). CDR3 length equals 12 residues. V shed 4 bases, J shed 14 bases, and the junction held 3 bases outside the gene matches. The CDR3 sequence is CASSSGQGSLHF. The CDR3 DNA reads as TGTGCCAGCAGTTCCGGACAGGGGTCCCTCCACTTT.

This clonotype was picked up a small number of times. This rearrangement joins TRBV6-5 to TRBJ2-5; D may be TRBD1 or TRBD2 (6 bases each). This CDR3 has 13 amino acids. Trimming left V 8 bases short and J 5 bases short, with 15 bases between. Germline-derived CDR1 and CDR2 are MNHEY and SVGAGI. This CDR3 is CASGYRDLETQYF. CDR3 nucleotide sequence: TGTGCCAGCGGATACAGGGACTTGGAGACCCAGTACTTC.

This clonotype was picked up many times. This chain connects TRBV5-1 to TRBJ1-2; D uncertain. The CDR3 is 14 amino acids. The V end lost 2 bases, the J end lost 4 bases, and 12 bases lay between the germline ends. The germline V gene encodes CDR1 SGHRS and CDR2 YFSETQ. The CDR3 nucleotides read TGCGCCAGCAGCTTATCGACAAACTCCTATGGCTACACCTTC. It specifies CASSLSTNSYGYTF.

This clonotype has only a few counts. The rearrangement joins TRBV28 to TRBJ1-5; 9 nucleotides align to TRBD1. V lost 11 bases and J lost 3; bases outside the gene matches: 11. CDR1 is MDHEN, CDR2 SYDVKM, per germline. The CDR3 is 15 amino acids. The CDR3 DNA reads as TGTGCCGCCTCTGAGGGACAGGGCTACAATCAGCCCCAGCATTTT. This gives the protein CAASEGQGYNQPQHF.

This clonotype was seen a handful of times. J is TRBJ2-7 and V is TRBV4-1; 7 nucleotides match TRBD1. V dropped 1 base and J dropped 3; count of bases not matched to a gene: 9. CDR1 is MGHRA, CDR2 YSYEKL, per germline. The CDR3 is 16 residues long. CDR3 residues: CASSQVETGLGYEQYF. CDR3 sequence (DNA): TGCGCCAGCAGCCAAGTGGAGACAGGGTTGGGCTACGAGCAGTACTTC.

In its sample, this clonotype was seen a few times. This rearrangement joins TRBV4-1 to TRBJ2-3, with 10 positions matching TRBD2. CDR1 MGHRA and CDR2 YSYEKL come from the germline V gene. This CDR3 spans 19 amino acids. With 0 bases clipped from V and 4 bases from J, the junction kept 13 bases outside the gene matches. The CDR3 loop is CASSQESSGGLVRADTQYF. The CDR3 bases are TGCGCCAGCAGCCAAGAGAGTAGCGGGGGGCTCGTTCGGGCAGATACGCAGTATTTT.

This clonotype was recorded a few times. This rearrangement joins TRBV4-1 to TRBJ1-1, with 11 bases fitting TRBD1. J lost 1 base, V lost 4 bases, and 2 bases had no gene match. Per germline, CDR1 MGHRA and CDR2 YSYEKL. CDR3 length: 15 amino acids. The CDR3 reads CASSPDRGQNTEAFF. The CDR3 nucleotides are TGCGCCAGCAGCCCGGACAGGGGGCAGAACACTGAAGCTTTCTTT.

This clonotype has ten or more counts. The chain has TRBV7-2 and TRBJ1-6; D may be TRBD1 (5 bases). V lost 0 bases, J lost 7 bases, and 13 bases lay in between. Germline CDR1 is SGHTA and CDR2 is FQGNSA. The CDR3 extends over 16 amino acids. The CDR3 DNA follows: TGTGCCAGCAGCTTAGCGGCGCCGGGGGGAAATTCACCCCTCCACTTT. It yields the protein CASSLAAPGGNSPLHF.

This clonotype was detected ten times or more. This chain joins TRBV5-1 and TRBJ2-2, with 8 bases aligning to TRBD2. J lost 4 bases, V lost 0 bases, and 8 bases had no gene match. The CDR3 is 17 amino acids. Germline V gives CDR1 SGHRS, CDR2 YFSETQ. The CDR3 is CASSLGPRTSFTGELFF. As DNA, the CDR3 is TGCGCCAGCAGCTTGGGGCCAAGGACTAGCTTCACCGGGGAGCTGTTTTTT. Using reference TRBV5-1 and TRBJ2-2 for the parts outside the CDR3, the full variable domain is KAGVTQTPRYLIKTRGQQVTLSCSPISGHRSVSWYQQTPGQGLQFLFEYFSETQRNKGNFPGRFSGRQFSNSRSEMNVSTLELGDSALYLCASSLGPRTSFTGELFFGEGSRLTVL.

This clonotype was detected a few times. CDR3 protein: CAWILATGTVGGYTF. Written as DNA, the CDR3 is TGTGCCTGGATCCTCGCTACCGGGACAGTGGGCGGCTACACCTTC. The chain uses TRBV30 and TRBJ1-2; 7 nucleotides align to TRBD1. V lost 4 bases and J lost 8; bases outside the gene matches: 16. Germline assignment: CDR1 GTSNPN and CDR2 SVGIG (reference sequence). The CDR3 is 15 amino acids.

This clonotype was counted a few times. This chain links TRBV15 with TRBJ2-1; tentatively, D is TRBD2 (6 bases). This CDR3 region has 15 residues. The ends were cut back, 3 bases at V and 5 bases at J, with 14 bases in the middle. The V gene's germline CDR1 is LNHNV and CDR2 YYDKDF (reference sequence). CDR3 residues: CATSRHALANNEQFF. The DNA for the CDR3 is TGTGCCACCAGCAGGCATGCCCTAGCGAACAATGAGCAGTTCTTC.

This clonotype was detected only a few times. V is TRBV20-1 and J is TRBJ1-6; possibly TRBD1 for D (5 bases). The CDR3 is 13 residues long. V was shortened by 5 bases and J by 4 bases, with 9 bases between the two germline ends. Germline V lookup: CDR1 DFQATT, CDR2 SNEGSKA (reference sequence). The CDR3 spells CSALTEYNSPLHF. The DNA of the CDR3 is TGCAGTGCTCTGACAGAATATAATTCACCCCTCCACTTT.

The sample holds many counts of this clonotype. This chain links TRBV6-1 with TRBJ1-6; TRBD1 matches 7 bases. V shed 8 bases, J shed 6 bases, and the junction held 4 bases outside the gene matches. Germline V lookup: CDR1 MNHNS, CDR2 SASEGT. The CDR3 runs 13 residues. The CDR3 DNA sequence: TGTGCCAGCGGACAGGCCTTTAATTCACCCCTCCACTTT. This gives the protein CASGQAFNSPLHF.

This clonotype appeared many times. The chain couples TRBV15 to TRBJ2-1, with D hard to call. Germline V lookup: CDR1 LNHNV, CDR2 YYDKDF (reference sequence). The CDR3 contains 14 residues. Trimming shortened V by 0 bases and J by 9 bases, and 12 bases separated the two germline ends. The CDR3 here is CATSRDPGFSEQFF. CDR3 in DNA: TGTGCCACCAGCAGAGATCCCGGTTTCAGTGAGCAGTTCTTC. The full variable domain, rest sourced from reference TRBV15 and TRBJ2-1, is DAMVIQNPRYQVTQFGKPVTLSCSQTLNHNVMYWYQQKSSQAPKLLFHYYDKDFNNEADTPDNFQSRRPNTSFCFLDIRSPGLGDTAMYLCATSRDPGFSEQFFGPGTRLTVL.

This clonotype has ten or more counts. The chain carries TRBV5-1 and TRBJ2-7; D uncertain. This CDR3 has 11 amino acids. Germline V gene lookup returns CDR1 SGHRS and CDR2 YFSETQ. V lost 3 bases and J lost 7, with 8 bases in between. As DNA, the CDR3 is TGCGCCAGCAGCTCTATGGGGGAGCAGTACTTC. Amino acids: CASSSMGEQYF.

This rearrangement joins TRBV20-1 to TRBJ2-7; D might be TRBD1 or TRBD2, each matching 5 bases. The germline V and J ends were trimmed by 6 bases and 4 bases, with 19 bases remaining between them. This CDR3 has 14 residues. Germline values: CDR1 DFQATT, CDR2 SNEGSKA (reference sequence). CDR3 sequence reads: CSAIDTRDGYEQYF. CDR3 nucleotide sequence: TGCAGTGCCATCGACACCCGGGACGGATACGAGCAGTACTTC.

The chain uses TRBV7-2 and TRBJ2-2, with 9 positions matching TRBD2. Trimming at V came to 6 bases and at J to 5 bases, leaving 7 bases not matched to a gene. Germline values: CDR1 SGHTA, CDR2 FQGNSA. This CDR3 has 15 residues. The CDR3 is CASRSGTSLTGELFF. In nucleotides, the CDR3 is TGTGCCAGCAGATCCGGGACTAGCCTAACCGGGGAGCTGTTTTTT.

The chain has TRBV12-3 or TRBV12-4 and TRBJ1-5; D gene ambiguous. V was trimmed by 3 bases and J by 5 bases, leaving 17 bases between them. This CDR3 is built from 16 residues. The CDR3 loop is CASSFKGMTRHQPQHF. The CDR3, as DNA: TGTGCCAGCAGTTTCAAGGGAATGACCCGGCATCAGCCCCAGCATTTT.

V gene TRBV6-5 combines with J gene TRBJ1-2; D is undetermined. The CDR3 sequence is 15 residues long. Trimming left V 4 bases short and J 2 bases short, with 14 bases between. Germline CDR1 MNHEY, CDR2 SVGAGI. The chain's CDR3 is CASSFSGVSNYGYTF. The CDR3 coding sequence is TGTGCCAGCAGTTTTTCAGGAGTATCAAACTATGGCTACACCTTC.

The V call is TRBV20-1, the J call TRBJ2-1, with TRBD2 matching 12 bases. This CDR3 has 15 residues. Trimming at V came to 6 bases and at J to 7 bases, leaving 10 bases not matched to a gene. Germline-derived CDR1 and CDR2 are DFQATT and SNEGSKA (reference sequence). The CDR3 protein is CSAPTSGSVVNEQFF. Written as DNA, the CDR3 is TGCAGTGCGCCGACTAGCGGGAGTGTGGTTAATGAGCAGTTCTTC.

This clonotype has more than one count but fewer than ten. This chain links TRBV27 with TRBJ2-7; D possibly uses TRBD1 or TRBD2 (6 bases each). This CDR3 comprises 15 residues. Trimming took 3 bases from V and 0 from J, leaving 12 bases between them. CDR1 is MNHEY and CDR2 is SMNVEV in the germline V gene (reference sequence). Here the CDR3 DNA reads TGTGCCAGCAGTTTGGGGGGCTGGGGCTCCTACGAGCAGTACTTC. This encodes CASSLGGWGSYEQYF.

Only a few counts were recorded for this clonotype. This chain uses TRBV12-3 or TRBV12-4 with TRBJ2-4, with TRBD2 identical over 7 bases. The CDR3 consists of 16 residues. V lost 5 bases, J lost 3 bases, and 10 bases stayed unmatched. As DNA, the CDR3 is TGTGCCAGCAGTCCTTCGGGGCGGGAGTACAAAAACATTCAGTACTTC. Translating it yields CASSPSGREYKNIQYF.

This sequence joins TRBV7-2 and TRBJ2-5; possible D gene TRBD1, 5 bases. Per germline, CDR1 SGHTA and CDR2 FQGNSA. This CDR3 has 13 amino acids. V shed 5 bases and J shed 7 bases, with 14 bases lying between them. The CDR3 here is CASSPDIRRTQYF. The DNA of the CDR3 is TGTGCCAGCAGCCCGGACATCCGCCGGACCCAGTACTTC.

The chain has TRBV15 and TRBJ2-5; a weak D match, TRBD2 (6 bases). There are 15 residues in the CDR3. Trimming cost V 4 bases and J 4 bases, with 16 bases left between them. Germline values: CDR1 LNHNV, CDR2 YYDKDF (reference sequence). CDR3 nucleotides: TGTGCCACCAGCACGAGGGACTGGTATGGAGAGACCCAGTACTTC. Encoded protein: CATSTRDWYGETQYF.

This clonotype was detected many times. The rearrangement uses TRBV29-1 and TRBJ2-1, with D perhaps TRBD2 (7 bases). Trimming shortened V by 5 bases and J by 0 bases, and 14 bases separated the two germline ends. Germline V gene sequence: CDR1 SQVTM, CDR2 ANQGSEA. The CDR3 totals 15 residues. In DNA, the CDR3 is TGCAGCGTTACCGGGGGGCCAAGCTCCTACAATGAGCAGTTCTTC. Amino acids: CSVTGGPSSYNEQFF.

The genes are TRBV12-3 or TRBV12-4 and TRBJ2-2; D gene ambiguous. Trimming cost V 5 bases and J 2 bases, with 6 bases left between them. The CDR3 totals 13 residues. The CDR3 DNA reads TGTGCCAGCAGTCGCTTAAACACCGGGGAGCTGTTTTTT. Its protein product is CASSRLNTGELFF.

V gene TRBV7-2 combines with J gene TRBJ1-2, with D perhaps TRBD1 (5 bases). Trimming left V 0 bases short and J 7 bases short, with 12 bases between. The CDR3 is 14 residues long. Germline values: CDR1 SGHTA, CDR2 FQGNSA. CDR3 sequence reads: CASSLARGESGYTF. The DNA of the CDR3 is TGTGCCAGCAGCTTAGCGCGGGGGGAATCTGGCTACACCTTC.

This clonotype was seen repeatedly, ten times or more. DNA of the CDR3: TGTGCCAGCAGCCAGCTGACTAGCGGATCTTACAATGAGCAGTTCTTC. It is translated as CASSQLTSGSYNEQFF. The gene calls are TRBV14 and TRBJ2-1; TRBD2 matches 9 bases. The CDR3 contains 16 residues. Per germline, CDR1 SGHDN and CDR2 FVKESK. Losses at the gene ends were 3 bases for V and 4 bases for J; bases not matched to a gene: 7.